A selection of T cell receptor beta chains follows, all from one sample in a study of blood T cell repertoires in COVID-19. Generated by immunoSEQ multiplex PCR, the TCRdb table keeps only in-frame clones and is missing some. The sample lists 58,000 or so clones, more than 85% seen once, with about 8% in the top ten. Sequenced sample: peripheral blood. These receptors all come from a woman in her 70s with active COVID-19. CDR3s include the opening cysteine and the closing phenylalanine or tryptophan. A D gene is named only where the DNA matches it firmly. Expanded clones are given a class, and other clones once, few, many or no size at all.

j_call: TRBJ1-1; d_call: TRBD1; v_call: TRBV30; clone_size: .; cdr3_nt: TGTGCCTGGAGGTTTCAGGGGGGCGACACTGAAGCTTTCTTT; cdr3_aa: CAWRFQGGDTEAFF
j_call: TRBJ2-7; d_call: TRBD2; v_call: TRBV5-8; clone_size: .; cdr3_nt: TGTGCCACCGAGAGAGCGGGAGGTCCCTCCTACGAGCAGTACTTC; cdr3_aa: CATERAGGPSYEQYF
j_call: TRBJ2-1; d_call: .; v_call: TRBV28; clone_size: .; cdr3_nt: TGTGCCAGCAGTAGACAGTCAAACCCCAATGAGCAGTTCTTC; cdr3_aa: CASSRQSNPNEQFF
j_call: TRBJ2-7; d_call: .; v_call: TRBV5-1; clone_size: .; cdr3_nt: TGCGCCAGCAGCTTGGTGGCAGGGACCTACGAGCAGTACTTC; cdr3_aa: CASSLVAGTYEQYF
j_call: TRBJ2-7; d_call: TRBD1; v_call: TRBV30; clone_size: .; cdr3_nt: TGTGCCTATTTTCCGGGACAGGGAACGGGCGAGCAGTACTTC; cdr3_aa: CAYFPGQGTGEQYF
j_call: TRBJ2-7; d_call: TRBD1; v_call: TRBV30; clone_size: .; cdr3_nt: TGTGCCTGGAGTGGCCGACAGGGTGGTTTCTACGAGCAGTACTTC; cdr3_aa: CAWSGRQGGFYEQYF
j_call: TRBJ2-1; d_call: .; v_call: TRBV19; clone_size: .; cdr3_nt: TGTGCCAGTAGGATAGGGGGGAGGACCTACAATGAGCAGTTCTTC; cdr3_aa: CASRIGGRTYNEQFF
j_call: TRBJ2-7; d_call: TRBD1; v_call: TRBV28; clone_size: .; cdr3_nt: TGTGCCAGCAGTCTGCCCGGACAGGGGGCGTACGAGCAGTACTTC; cdr3_aa: CASSLPGQGAYEQYF
j_call: TRBJ2-1; d_call: .; v_call: TRBV19; clone_size: .; cdr3_nt: TGTGCCAGTAGTATAGGAAGGGGGAATGAGCAGTTCTTC; cdr3_aa: CASSIGRGNEQFF
j_call: TRBJ2-7; d_call: .; v_call: TRBV18; clone_size: .; cdr3_nt: TGTGCCAGCTCACCGGGGGGACAGTACTACTCCTACGAGCAGTACTTC; cdr3_aa: CASSPGGQYYSYEQYF
j_call: TRBJ1-1; d_call: .; v_call: TRBV6-6; clone_size: .; cdr3_nt: TGTGCCAGCACCCCCAAAGTAAAGGGGGTTGCAGCTTTCTTT; cdr3_aa: CASTPKVKGVAAFF
j_call: TRBJ1-6; d_call: .; v_call: TRBV5-1; clone_size: .; cdr3_nt: TGCGCCAGCAGCTTGGATATGAGGGGGGGACCCCTCCACTTT; cdr3_aa: CASSLDMRGGPLHF
j_call: TRBJ2-7; d_call: TRBD2; v_call: TRBV6-5; clone_size: once; cdr3_nt: TGTGCCAGCAGCCGGACTAGCGGCTACGAGCAGTACTTC; cdr3_aa: CASSRTSGYEQYF
j_call: TRBJ2-2; d_call: .; v_call: TRBV2; clone_size: .; cdr3_nt: TGTGCCAGCAGAAGCGACACCGGGGAGCTGTTTTTT; cdr3_aa: CASRSDTGELFF
j_call: TRBJ1-3; d_call: .; v_call: TRBV2; clone_size: .; cdr3_nt: TGTGCCAGCAGTGAAGGCGCCTTCTCTGGAAACACCATATATTTT; cdr3_aa: CASSEGAFSGNTIYF
j_call: TRBJ1-2; d_call: .; v_call: TRBV5-6; clone_size: .; cdr3_nt: TGTGCCAGCAGCTGGGGGGTGGATGGCTACACCTTC; cdr3_aa: CASSWGVDGYTF
j_call: TRBJ2-6; d_call: TRBD1; v_call: TRBV19; clone_size: .; cdr3_nt: TGTGCCAGTAGCCGGACAGGGCCCCCCTCTGGGGCCAACGTCCTGACTTTC; cdr3_aa: CASSRTGPPSGANVLTF
j_call: TRBJ2-7; d_call: TRBD1; v_call: TRBV30; clone_size: .; cdr3_nt: TGTGCCTGGGGTGGGGACAGGGGGTCATACGAGCAGTACTTC; cdr3_aa: CAWGGDRGSYEQYF
j_call: TRBJ1-2; d_call: TRBD1; v_call: TRBV6-5; clone_size: .; cdr3_nt: TGTGCCAGCAGTCGGACAGGGGGCCCCTATGGCTACACCTTC; cdr3_aa: CASSRTGGPYGYTF
j_call: TRBJ2-4; d_call: TRBD1; v_call: TRBV7-2; clone_size: .; cdr3_nt: TGTGCCAGCAGCTCCGCCCCCCCGTCCTCGACAGGGTCCAAAAACATTCAGTACTTC; cdr3_aa: CASSSAPPSSTGSKNIQYF
j_call: TRBJ1-1; d_call: .; v_call: TRBV19; clone_size: .; cdr3_nt: TGTGCCAGTAGAGGGGCCACTGAAGCTTTCTTT; cdr3_aa: CASRGATEAFF
j_call: TRBJ2-5; d_call: .; v_call: TRBV5-6; clone_size: .; cdr3_nt: TGTGCCAGCAAACGGACAGTCCAAGAGACCCAGTACTTC; cdr3_aa: CASKRTVQETQYF
j_call: TRBJ2-7; d_call: TRBD1; v_call: TRBV5-1; clone_size: .; cdr3_nt: TGCGCCAGCAGCCCGGACAGGGGGGCCTACGAGCAGTACTTC; cdr3_aa: CASSPDRGAYEQYF
j_call: TRBJ2-3; d_call: TRBD2; v_call: TRBV19; clone_size: .; cdr3_nt: TGTGCCAGTAGTATCCCCCGACTAGCGGGAGAAACAGATACGCAGTATTTT; cdr3_aa: CASSIPRLAGETDTQYF
j_call: TRBJ1-4; d_call: TRBD1; v_call: TRBV5-1; clone_size: .; cdr3_nt: TGCGCCAGCAGCTCCGGGACAGGTCTTAATGAAAAACTGTTTTTT; cdr3_aa: CASSSGTGLNEKLFF
j_call: TRBJ2-3; d_call: TRBD1; v_call: TRBV11-3; clone_size: .; cdr3_nt: TGTGCCAGCAGCGCGGGACAGGGGAGCACAGATACGCAGTATTTT; cdr3_aa: CASSAGQGSTDTQYF
j_call: TRBJ2-1; d_call: .; v_call: TRBV4-2; clone_size: few; cdr3_nt: TGTGCCAGCAGCTACCTAGTCACCGGGGCCTACAATGAGCAGTTCTTC; cdr3_aa: CASSYLVTGAYNEQFF
j_call: TRBJ2-3; d_call: .; v_call: TRBV27; clone_size: .; cdr3_nt: TGTGCCAGCAGTACCCCGCCAGCGTCTGGAGATACGCAGTATTTT; cdr3_aa: CASSTPPASGDTQYF
j_call: TRBJ2-7; d_call: TRBD1; v_call: TRBV4-1; clone_size: .; cdr3_nt: TGCGCCAGCAGCCAATCGGGACAGGTTGCCTACGAGCAGTACTTC; cdr3_aa: CASSQSGQVAYEQYF
j_call: TRBJ2-5; d_call: .; v_call: TRBV24-1; clone_size: .; cdr3_nt: TGTGCCACCAGTGATTTGCAGGCAGGCGCAAGGGAGACCCAGTACTTC; cdr3_aa: CATSDLQAGARETQYF
j_call: TRBJ2-1; d_call: .; v_call: TRBV2; clone_size: .; cdr3_nt: TGTGCCAGCAGTGGAAGGGAGACCATGGGAAATGAGCAGTTCTTC; cdr3_aa: CASSGRETMGNEQFF
j_call: TRBJ1-1; d_call: .; v_call: TRBV5-1; clone_size: .; cdr3_nt: TGCGCCAGCAGCTTTACCGGGGGGAACACTGAAGCTTTCTTT; cdr3_aa: CASSFTGGNTEAFF
j_call: TRBJ1-2; d_call: .; v_call: TRBV6-5; clone_size: .; cdr3_nt: TGTGCCAGCAGAGAGGGCGGACCCTATGGCTACACCTTC; cdr3_aa: CASREGGPYGYTF
j_call: TRBJ2-2; d_call: .; v_call: TRBV7-9; clone_size: .; cdr3_nt: TGTGCCAGCAGTTTAGTCACGGGGTTCTCGGTACCCACCGGGGAGCTGTTTTTT; cdr3_aa: CASSLVTGFSVPTGELFF
j_call: TRBJ1-4; d_call: TRBD1; v_call: TRBV28; clone_size: once; cdr3_nt: TGTGCCAGCAGTATCGGGACAGAGAATGAAAAACTGTTTTTT; cdr3_aa: CASSIGTENEKLFF
j_call: TRBJ1-2; d_call: .; v_call: TRBV19; clone_size: many; cdr3_nt: TGTGCCAGTAGTATAGACCTTGGCAGGGTCTATGGCTACACCTTC; cdr3_aa: CASSIDLGRVYGYTF
j_call: TRBJ2-7; d_call: .; v_call: TRBV28; clone_size: .; cdr3_nt: TGTGCCAGCAGTTTTGAGGGTTGGCAGGAGCAGTACGAGCAGTACTTC; cdr3_aa: CASSFEGWQEQYEQYF
j_call: TRBJ1-6; d_call: .; v_call: TRBV9; clone_size: .; cdr3_nt: TGTGCCAGCCAGGACACGAGCTCCTATAATTCACCCCTCCACTTT; cdr3_aa: CASQDTSSYNSPLHF
j_call: TRBJ2-3; d_call: TRBD2; v_call: TRBV4-1; clone_size: .; cdr3_nt: TGCGCCAGCAGCCCCAGGGGAGCGGGAGAGGGAGATACGCAGTATTTT; cdr3_aa: CASSPRGAGEGDTQYF
j_call: TRBJ2-7; d_call: .; v_call: TRBV3-1/TRBV3-2; clone_size: once; cdr3_nt: TGTGCCAGCAGCCATGGAGGGCCCTACGAGCAGTACTTC; cdr3_aa: CASSHGGPYEQYF
j_call: TRBJ1-2; d_call: .; v_call: TRBV12-3/TRBV12-4; clone_size: .; cdr3_nt: TGTGCCAGCAGTGTTGACACCTATGGCTACACCTTC; cdr3_aa: CASSVDTYGYTF
j_call: TRBJ1-2; d_call: .; v_call: TRBV2; clone_size: .; cdr3_nt: TGTGCCAGCAGTCGCAGCTATGGCTACACCTTC; cdr3_aa: CASSRSYGYTF
j_call: TRBJ1-2; d_call: .; v_call: TRBV11-2; clone_size: .; cdr3_nt: TGTGCCAGCAGCCCGGTGCGGGGGGGCCATGGCTACACCTTC; cdr3_aa: CASSPVRGGHGYTF
j_call: TRBJ2-7; d_call: TRBD1; v_call: TRBV5-1; clone_size: .; cdr3_nt: TGCGCCAGCAGCGTTGGACAGGGGGGCTACGAGCAGTACTTC; cdr3_aa: CASSVGQGGYEQYF
j_call: TRBJ2-2; d_call: .; v_call: TRBV7-3; clone_size: .; cdr3_nt: TGTGCCAGCAGCTCGCACAGGAAGGGCGGGGAGCTGTTTTTT; cdr3_aa: CASSSHRKGGELFF
j_call: TRBJ2-5; d_call: TRBD2; v_call: TRBV28; clone_size: .; cdr3_nt: TGTGCCAGCAGTTTGGCCGGGACTAGCGGGAGGGCCCAGGAGACCCAGTACTTC; cdr3_aa: CASSLAGTSGRAQETQYF
j_call: TRBJ2-7; d_call: TRBD2; v_call: TRBV7-2; clone_size: .; cdr3_nt: TGTGCCAGCAGCTTGGCCGGGACTAAGGGCGGCTACGAGCAGTACTTC; cdr3_aa: CASSLAGTKGGYEQYF
j_call: TRBJ1-5; d_call: TRBD1; v_call: TRBV24-1; clone_size: .; cdr3_nt: TGTGCCACCCCGGGACAGGGGATTTATAGCAATCAGCCCCAGCATTTT; cdr3_aa: CATPGQGIYSNQPQHF
j_call: TRBJ2-7; d_call: TRBD2; v_call: TRBV9; clone_size: .; cdr3_nt: TGTGCCAGCAGCGTGGGACTATGGGTCACCGAGCAGTACTTC; cdr3_aa: CASSVGLWVTEQYF
j_call: TRBJ2-7; d_call: TRBD2; v_call: TRBV28; clone_size: .; cdr3_nt: TGTGCCAGCAGTTCCCCAGGCGATGCGGGAGGCGTTAGGCTCGAGCAGTACTTC; cdr3_aa: CASSSPGDAGGVRLEQYF
j_call: TRBJ1-1; d_call: .; v_call: TRBV19; clone_size: .; cdr3_nt: TGTGCCAGTAGGAATTTGGCGAACACTGAAGCTTTCTTT; cdr3_aa: CASRNLANTEAFF